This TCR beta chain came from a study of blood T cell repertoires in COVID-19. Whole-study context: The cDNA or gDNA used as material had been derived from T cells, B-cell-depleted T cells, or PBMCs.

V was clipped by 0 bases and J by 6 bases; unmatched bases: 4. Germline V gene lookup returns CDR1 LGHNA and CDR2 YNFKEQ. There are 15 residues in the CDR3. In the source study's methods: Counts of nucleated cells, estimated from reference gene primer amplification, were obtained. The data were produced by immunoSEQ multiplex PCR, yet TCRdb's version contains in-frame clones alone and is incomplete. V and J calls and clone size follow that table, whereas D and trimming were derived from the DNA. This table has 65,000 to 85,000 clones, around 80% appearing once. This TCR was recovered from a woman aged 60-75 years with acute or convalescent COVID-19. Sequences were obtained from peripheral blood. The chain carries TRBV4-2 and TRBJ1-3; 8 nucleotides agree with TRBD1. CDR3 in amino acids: CASSQEDREENTIYF. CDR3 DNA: TGTGCCAGCAGCCAAGAGGACAGGGAGGAAAACACCATATATTTT.